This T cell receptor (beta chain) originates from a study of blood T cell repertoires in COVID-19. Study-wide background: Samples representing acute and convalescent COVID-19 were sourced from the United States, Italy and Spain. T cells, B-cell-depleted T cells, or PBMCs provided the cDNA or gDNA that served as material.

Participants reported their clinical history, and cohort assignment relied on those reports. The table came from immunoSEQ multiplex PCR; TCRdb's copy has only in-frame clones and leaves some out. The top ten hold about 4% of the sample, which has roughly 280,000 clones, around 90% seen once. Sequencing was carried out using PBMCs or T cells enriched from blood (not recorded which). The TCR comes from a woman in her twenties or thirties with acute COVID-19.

The DNA for the CDR3 is TGTGCCAGCAGCTTTCCGTGTCGGGAGAGGTCGGGAAACTATGGCTACACCTTC. As protein: CASSFPCRERSGNYGYTF. This chain uses TRBV11-3 with TRBJ1-2, with D unresolved. The germline gives CDR1 SGHNT, CDR2 YENEEA. The CDR3 consists of 18 residues. The germline V and J ends were trimmed by 3 bases and 2 bases, with 22 bases remaining between them. Combining the CDR3 with reference TRBV11-3 and TRBJ1-2 gives the whole variable domain EAGVVQSPRYKIIEKKQPVAFWCNPISGHNTLYWYLQNLGQGPELLIRYENEEAVDDSQLPKDRFSAERLKGVDSTLKIQPAELGDSAVYLCASSFPCRERSGNYGYTFGSGTRLTVV.